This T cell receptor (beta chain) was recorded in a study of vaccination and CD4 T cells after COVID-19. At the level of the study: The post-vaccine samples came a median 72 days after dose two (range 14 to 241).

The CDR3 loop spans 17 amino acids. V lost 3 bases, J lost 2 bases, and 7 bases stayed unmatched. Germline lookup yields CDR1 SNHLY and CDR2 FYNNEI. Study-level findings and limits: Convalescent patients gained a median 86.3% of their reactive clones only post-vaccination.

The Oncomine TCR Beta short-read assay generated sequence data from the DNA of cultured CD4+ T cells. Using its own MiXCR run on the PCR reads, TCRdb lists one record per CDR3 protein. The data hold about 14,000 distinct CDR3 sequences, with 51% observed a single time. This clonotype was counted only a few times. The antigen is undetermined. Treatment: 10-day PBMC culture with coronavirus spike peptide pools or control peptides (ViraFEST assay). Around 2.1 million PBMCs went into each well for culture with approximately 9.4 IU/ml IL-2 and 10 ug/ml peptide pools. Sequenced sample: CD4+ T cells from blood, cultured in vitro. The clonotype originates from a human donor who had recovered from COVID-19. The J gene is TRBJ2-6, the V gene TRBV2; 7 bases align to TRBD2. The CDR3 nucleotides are TGTGCCAGCAGTGACGTTTCTGCGGGGGCTGGGGCCAACGTCCTGACTTTC. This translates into CASSDVSAGAGANVLTF.